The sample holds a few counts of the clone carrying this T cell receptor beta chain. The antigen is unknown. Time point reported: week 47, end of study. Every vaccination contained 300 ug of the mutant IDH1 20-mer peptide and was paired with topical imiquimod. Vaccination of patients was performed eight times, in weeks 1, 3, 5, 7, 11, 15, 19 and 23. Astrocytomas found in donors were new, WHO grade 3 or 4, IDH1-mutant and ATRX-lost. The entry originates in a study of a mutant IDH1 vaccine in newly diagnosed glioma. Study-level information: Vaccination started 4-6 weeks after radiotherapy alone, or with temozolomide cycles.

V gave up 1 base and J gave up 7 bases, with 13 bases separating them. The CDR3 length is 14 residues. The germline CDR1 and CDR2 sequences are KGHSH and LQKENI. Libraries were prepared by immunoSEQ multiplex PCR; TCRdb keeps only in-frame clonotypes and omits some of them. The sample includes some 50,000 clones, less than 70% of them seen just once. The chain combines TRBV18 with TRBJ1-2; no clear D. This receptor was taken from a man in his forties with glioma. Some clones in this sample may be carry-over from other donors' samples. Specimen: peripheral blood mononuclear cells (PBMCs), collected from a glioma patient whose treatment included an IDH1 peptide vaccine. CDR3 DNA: TGTGCCAGCTCACCACAGGGAATGGAACGTGGCTACACCTTC. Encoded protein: CASSPQGMERGYTF.